A selection of T cell receptor beta chains follows, all from one sample in a study of T-cell reconstitution after alpha-beta-depleted transplantation in children. TCRdb analysed the PCR reads with MiXCR anew, one entry per CDR3 protein. The sample holds about 360,000 distinct CDR3 sequences, approximately 12% seen once. Sequencing used PBMCs, obtained from the stem cell graft. The receptors shown here come from a human donor who donated a stem cell graft to a child with Fanconi anemia. Both conserved end residues are part of each CDR3. D genes are given only for firm matches. The size of a clone is reported for some rows only, either as once, few or many, or as a class for expanded clones.

>13|.|many|TRBJ2-3|TRBV10-3
CAISAGGTDTQYF
TGTGCCATCAGTGCAGGGGGGACAGATACGCAGTATTTT
>14|.|.|TRBJ2-5|TRBV5-5
CASSKPAGMETQYF
TGTGCCAGCAGCAAACCCGCAGGGATGGAGACCCAGTACTTC
>15|.|.|TRBJ1-5|TRBV10-3
CAISESFGGGQPQHF
TGTGCCATCAGTGAGTCATTCGGGGGAGGACAGCCCCAGCATTTT
>12|.|few|TRBJ2-1|TRBV20-1
CSARHSMREQFF
TGCAGTGCTAGACATTCAATGAGGGAGCAGTTCTTC
>11|.|few|TRBJ2-7|TRBV20-1
CSATIDYGQYF
TGCAGTGCTACCATCGACTACGGACAGTACTTC
>15|.|many|TRBJ2-3|TRBV5-8
CASSLAGRSTDTQYF
TGTGCCAGCAGCTTAGCGGGTCGTAGCACAGATACGCAGTATTTT
>14|.|many|TRBJ2-3|TRBV5-1
CASSLEAGADTQYF
TGCGCCAGCAGCTTGGAGGCAGGGGCAGATACGCAGTATTTT
>11|.|.|TRBJ1-2|TRBV9
CASSVVVGYTF
TGTGCCAGCAGCGTAGTCGTGGGCTACACCTTC
>14|.|.|TRBJ2-2|TRBV7-6
CASSLQGGNGELFF
TGTGCCAGCAGCCTGCAGGGAGGAAACGGGGAGCTGTTTTTT
>14|.|.|TRBJ2-1|TRBV11-3
CASSSGNSYNEQFF
TGTGCCAGCAGCTCAGGGAACTCCTACAATGAGCAGTTCTTC
>14|.|few|TRBJ1-6|TRBV7-6
CASSLGDAARPLHF
TGTGCCAGCAGCTTAGGGGACGCCGCACGGCCCCTCCACTTT
>15|TRBD1|few|TRBJ2-7|TRBV3-1
CASSPGQGAEYEQYF
TGTGCCAGCAGCCCCGGACAGGGGGCTGAGTACGAGCAGTACTTC
>11|.|few|TRBJ1-2|TRBV29-1
CSSSGPEGYTF
TGCAGCTCCTCCGGGCCGGAGGGCTACACCTTC
>15|TRBD1|.|TRBJ1-5|TRBV20-1
CSAEKGFGGGESQHF
TGCAGTGCTGAGAAGGGGTTTGGAGGGGGCGAGTCCCAGCATTTT
>15|.|few|TRBJ2-6|TRBV4-2
CASSPRGTGANVLTF
TGTGCCAGCAGCCCTCGGGGGACTGGGGCCAACGTCCTGACTTTC
>13|.|few|TRBJ2-3|TRBV7-2
CASSLENTDTQYF
TGTGCCAGCAGCTTAGAGAACACAGATACGCAGTATTTT
>14|.|many|TRBJ2-2|TRBV12-3/TRBV12-4
CASSLMANTGELFF
TGTGCCAGCAGTTTAATGGCGAACACCGGGGAGCTGTTTTTT
>14|TRBD1|many|TRBJ1-1|TRBV10-3
CAIRTTGGFNEAFF
TGTGCCATCAGGACCACAGGGGGCTTTAATGAAGCTTTCTTT
>16|.|few|TRBJ2-2|TRBV12-3/TRBV12-4
CASSFLGGGWTGELFF
TGTGCCAGCAGCTTTCTGGGAGGGGGGTGGACCGGGGAGCTGTTTTTT
>17|TRBD1|few|TRBJ2-1|TRBV6-2/TRBV6-3
CASSYKKGAFLYNEQFF
TGTGCCAGCAGTTACAAGAAGGGGGCTTTTCTCTACAATGAGCAGTTCTTC
>17|TRBD1|.|TRBJ2-6|TRBV5-1
CASSWDRERPGANVLTF
TGCGCCAGCAGCTGGGACAGGGAAAGACCTGGGGCCAACGTCCTGACTTTC
>13|.|.|TRBJ2-5|TRBV7-7
CASSWGHGETQYF
TGTGCCAGCAGCTGGGGACACGGGGAGACCCAGTACTTC
>14|TRBD1|.|TRBJ1-6|TRBV10-3
CAIRAGQGLSPLHF
TGTGCCATCAGGGCGGGACAGGGGCTTTCACCCCTCCACTTT
>13|.|.|TRBJ1-1|TRBV29-1
CSVNPGLGTEAFF
TGCAGCGTGAACCCCGGACTGGGGACTGAAGCTTTCTTT
>13|.|.|TRBJ1-1|TRBV6-1
CASSGTAFTEAFF
TGTGCCAGCAGTGGGACAGCCTTCACTGAAGCTTTCTTT
>13|.|few|TRBJ1-2|TRBV25-1
CASSDGTPYGYTF
TGTGCCAGCAGTGATGGGACACCCTATGGCTACACCTTC
>14|.|few|TRBJ2-7|TRBV7-2
CASSLVQGAYEQYF
TGTGCCAGCAGCTTAGTACAGGGAGCCTACGAGCAGTACTTC
>12|.|many|TRBJ2-7|TRBV12-3/TRBV12-4
CASSLGEYEQYF
TGTGCCAGCAGCCTTGGTGAATACGAGCAGTACTTC
>12|.|few|TRBJ1-2|TRBV2
CASSLRSGTYTF
TGTGCCAGCAGTTTACGGTCCGGGACTTACACCTTC
>15|TRBD2|.|TRBJ2-5|TRBV15
CATSRGLGGEETQYF
TGTGCCACCAGCAGGGGCCTCGGGGGGGAAGAGACCCAGTACTTC
>13|.|.|TRBJ2-1|TRBV30
CAWTLGQLGEQFF
TGTGCCTGGACCCTGGGACAACTGGGTGAGCAGTTCTTC
>12|.|.|TRBJ1-1|TRBV12-3/TRBV12-4
CASTPKVPEAFF
TGTGCCAGCACTCCTAAGGTTCCTGAAGCTTTCTTT
>13|.|many|TRBJ1-2|TRBV20-1
CSAEQGHGYGYTF
TGCAGTGCTGAACAGGGACATGGCTATGGCTACACCTTC
>16|TRBD2|many|TRBJ2-1|TRBV5-1
CASSSGGTGRSKEQFF
TGCGCCAGCTCATCCGGGGGGACTGGCAGGTCGAAGGAGCAGTTCTTC
>16|TRBD1|.|TRBJ2-2|TRBV12-3/TRBV12-4
CASSRNRQGNTGELFF
TGTGCCAGCAGCAGAAATCGACAGGGAAACACCGGGGAGCTGTTTTTT
>16|TRBD2|many|TRBJ2-3|TRBV5-6
CASSFVIAGGTDTQYF
TGTGCCAGCAGCTTTGTGATTGCGGGGGGCACAGATACGCAGTATTTT
>16|.|few|TRBJ1-1|TRBV5-1
CASSRLGEVLNTEAFF
TGCGCCAGCAGCCGCCTTGGTGAAGTACTGAACACTGAAGCTTTCTTT
>16|TRBD2|.|TRBJ2-7|TRBV10-3
CAISEAPGRGAGEQYF
TGTGCCATCAGTGAGGCCCCGGGGCGGGGGGCAGGCGAGCAGTACTTC
>14|.|.|TRBJ2-5|TRBV19
CASSQNRDGETQYF
TGTGCCAGTAGTCAAAACAGGGATGGGGAGACCCAGTACTTC
>16|TRBD1|few|TRBJ1-3|TRBV5-6
CASSLQGLRSGNTIYF
TGTGCCAGCAGCTTACAGGGGCTGCGCTCTGGAAACACCATATATTTT
>14|.|.|TRBJ1-1|TRBV19
CASSQDSRTTEAFF
TGTGCCAGTAGCCAGGACAGCCGAACGACTGAAGCTTTCTTT
>15|.|many|TRBJ2-3|TRBV12-3/TRBV12-4
CASSFRESGTDTQYF
TGTGCCAGCAGTTTCAGGGAGAGTGGAACAGATACGCAGTATTTT